Sequencing of this T cell receptor beta chain was carried out in a study of cytomegalovirus exposure and HLA in healthy donors. The overall study: For the roughly 400 genotyped donors, roughly 81% fell within the Caucasian-associated ancestry cluster.

Primers for the PCR totalled 60 Vbeta and 13 Jbeta. TCRdb's table, derived via immunoSEQ multiplex PCR, lists solely in-frame clones and lacks some. Found here are 100,000 to 150,000 clones, roughly 80% of them singletons; the top ten hold about 4%. Ten or more counts support this clone. Antigen: not known. Germline values: CDR1 LGHNA, CDR2 YSLEER. Germline trimming cut 0 bases from V and 6 bases from J; bases unmatched to any gene: 6. This CDR3 is built from 17 residues. Overall study results and limits: Fewer N-insertions (relative to the roughly 610-donor mean) were reportedly seen in an Asian-associated ancestry cluster in a later analysis. In a later analysis, HLA-C alleles had the fewest associated TCRs, DRB1 alleles the most. Later analysis identified a missense DCLRE1C variant that was linked to TCR beta V- and J-gene trimming.

The receptor's source is a woman between 40 and 50 years old in good health and CMV-seronegative. Sequencing used PBMCs. The rearrangement uses TRBV4-3 and TRBJ2-1; TRBD2 matches at 12 bases. The CDR3 region is CASSQDGASGGVNEQFF. As DNA, the CDR3 is TGCGCCAGCAGCCAAGATGGTGCTAGCGGGGGGGTCAATGAGCAGTTCTTC.